Listed below are T cell receptor beta chains from one sample, sequenced in a study of vaccination and CD4 T cells after COVID-19. TCRdb ran MiXCR on the PCR reads and lists one entry per CDR3 protein. The top ten hold 16% of the sample, which has some 16,000 distinct CDR3 sequences, roughly half seen once. No antigen is known for these receptors. This specimen was CD4+ T cells from blood, cultured in vitro, taken about 7 months after SARS-CoV-2 vaccination. The receptor set was obtained from a human donor who had recovered from COVID-19. The CDR3 runs from the conserved cysteine through the conserved F or W. Each record gives: clone size, J gene, V gene, D gene, CDR3 protein, CDR3 DNA. D genes are given only for firm matches. Where a row states a size, it is once, few, many or the class of an expanded clone; other rows omit it.

- | TRBJ1-2 | TRBV7-2 | - | CASSLGRSYGYTF | TGTGCCAGCAGCTTAGGCAGGAGCTATGGCTACACCTTC
- | TRBJ2-3 | TRBV6-5 | TRBD2 | CASSYKAGDTDTQYF | TGTGCCAGCAGTTACAAGGCGGGGGACACAGATACGCAGTATTTT
- | TRBJ2-3 | TRBV7-2 | TRBD2 | CASSPGIAGNTDTQYF | TGTGCCAGCAGCCCAGGGATAGCGGGAAACACAGATACGCAGTATTTT
large | TRBJ1-2 | TRBV6-5 | TRBD1 | CASNYRGQGGYTF | TGTGCCAGCAATTACAGGGGGCAAGGGGGCTACACCTTC
- | TRBJ1-1 | TRBV6-1 | TRBD1 | CASSHTGTENTVAFF | TGTGCCAGCAGTCATACGGGGACAGAGAACACTGTAGCTTTCTTT
few | TRBJ2-3 | TRBV20-1 | TRBD2 | CSAPSGGVTDTQYF | TGCAGTGCTCCTAGCGGGGGTGTCACAGATACGCAGTATTTT
medium-sized | TRBJ1-1 | TRBV7-6 | - | CASSADLNTEAFF | TGTGCCAGCAGCGCAGACCTTAACACTGAAGCTTTCTTT
- | TRBJ1-5 | TRBV7-9 | - | CASSLAGRESNQPQHF | TGTGCCAGCAGCTTAGCCGGCAGGGAGTCGAATCAGCCCCAGCATTTT
- | TRBJ2-7 | TRBV7-6 | TRBD2 | CASSTRTGTSSRAYEQYF | TGTGCCAGCAGCACCCGGACCGGGACTAGTTCAAGGGCCTACGAGCAGTACTTC
few | TRBJ2-5 | TRBV20-1 | - | CSAHNTRGGGYETQYF | TGCAGTGCTCACAACACCCGAGGGGGGGGGTATGAGACCCAGTACTTC